This TCR beta chain was captured in a study of blood T cell repertoires in COVID-19. Study summary: T cells, B-cell-depleted T cells, or PBMCs supplied cDNA or gDNA.

Source study methods: Amplification of reference gene primers provided the estimated nucleated cell counts. Method: immunoSEQ multiplex PCR; TCRdb's copy keeps in-frame clones and lacks some. Clone size and V and J calls were adopted from that table, with D and trimming inferred from the DNA. The table lists some 260,000 clones, over 75% of them singletons. The ends were cut back, 5 bases at V and 5 bases at J, with 15 bases in the middle. CDR1 and CDR2 (germline): MDHEN, SYDVKM. The CDR3 consists of 15 residues. The chain employs TRBV28 and TRBJ1-4; TRBD1 is a possible D gene (6 bases). The sequenced material came from peripheral blood. The sequence was collected from a woman in her 70s with COVID-19, enrolled during active disease. The CDR3 is CASSIPQGFNEKLFF. CDR3 DNA sequence: TGTGCCAGCAGTATCCCCCAGGGGTTCAATGAAAAACTGTTTTTT.